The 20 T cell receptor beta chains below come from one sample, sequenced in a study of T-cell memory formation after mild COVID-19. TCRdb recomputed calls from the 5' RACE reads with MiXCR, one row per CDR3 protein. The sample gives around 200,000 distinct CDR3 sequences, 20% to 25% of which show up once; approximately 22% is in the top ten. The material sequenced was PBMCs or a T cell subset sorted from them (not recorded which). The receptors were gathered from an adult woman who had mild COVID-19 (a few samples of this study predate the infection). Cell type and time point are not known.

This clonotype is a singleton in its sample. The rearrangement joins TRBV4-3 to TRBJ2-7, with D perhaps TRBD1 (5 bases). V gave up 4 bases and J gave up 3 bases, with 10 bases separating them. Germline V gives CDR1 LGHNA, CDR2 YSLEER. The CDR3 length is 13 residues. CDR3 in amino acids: CASSRQGFYEQYF. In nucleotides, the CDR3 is TGCGCCAGCAGCCGCCAGGGTTTCTACGAGCAGTACTTC.

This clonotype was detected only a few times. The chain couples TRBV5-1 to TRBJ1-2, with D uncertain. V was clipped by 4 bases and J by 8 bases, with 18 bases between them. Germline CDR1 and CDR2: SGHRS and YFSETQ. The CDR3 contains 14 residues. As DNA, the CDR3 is TGCGCCAGCAGCACATATGAATACCCAGAAGGCTACACCTTC. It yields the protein CASSTYEYPEGYTF.

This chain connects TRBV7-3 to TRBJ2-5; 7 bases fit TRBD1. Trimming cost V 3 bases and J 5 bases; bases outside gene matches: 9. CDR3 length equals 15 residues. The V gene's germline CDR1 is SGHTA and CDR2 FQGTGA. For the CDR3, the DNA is TGTGCCAGCAGCTTTATGACAGGGTTTGGGGAGACCCAGTACTTC. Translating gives CASSFMTGFGETQYF.

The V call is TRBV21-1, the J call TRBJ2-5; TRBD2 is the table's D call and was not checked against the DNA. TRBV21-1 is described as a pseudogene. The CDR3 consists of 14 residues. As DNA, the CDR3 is TGTGCCAGCAGCCTGACTAGCGACCAAGAGACCCAGTACTTC. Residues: CASSLTSDQETQYF.

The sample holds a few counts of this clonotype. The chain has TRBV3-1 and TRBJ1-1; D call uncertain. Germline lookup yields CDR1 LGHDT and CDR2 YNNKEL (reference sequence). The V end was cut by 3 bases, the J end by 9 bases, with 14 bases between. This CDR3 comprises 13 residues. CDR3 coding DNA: TGTGCCAGCAGCCAGGGGTGGACTGATAAAGCTTTCTTT. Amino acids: CASSQGWTDKAFF.

The chain's CDR3 is CVAGTRYEQYF. The CDR3 DNA reads as TGCGTAGCCGGGACACGGTACGAGCAGTACTTC. This chain uses TRBV20-1 with TRBJ2-7; a weak D match, TRBD1 (6 bases). Per germline, CDR1 DFQATT and CDR2 SNEGSKA (reference sequence). There are 11 residues in the CDR3.

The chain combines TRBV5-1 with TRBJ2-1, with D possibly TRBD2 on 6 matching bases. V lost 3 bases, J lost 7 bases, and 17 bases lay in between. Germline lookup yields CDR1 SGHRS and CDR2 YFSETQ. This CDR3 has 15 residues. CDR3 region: CASSSGLFTRNEQFF. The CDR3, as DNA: TGCGCCAGCAGCTCGGGACTCTTCACGAGGAATGAGCAGTTCTTC.

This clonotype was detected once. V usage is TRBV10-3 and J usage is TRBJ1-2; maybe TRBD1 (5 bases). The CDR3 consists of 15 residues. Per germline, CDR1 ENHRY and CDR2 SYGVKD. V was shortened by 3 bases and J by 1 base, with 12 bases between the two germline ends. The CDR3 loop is CAISDRDLINYGYTF. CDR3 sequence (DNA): TGTGCCATCAGTGACCGGGACCTAATTAACTATGGCTACACCTTC.

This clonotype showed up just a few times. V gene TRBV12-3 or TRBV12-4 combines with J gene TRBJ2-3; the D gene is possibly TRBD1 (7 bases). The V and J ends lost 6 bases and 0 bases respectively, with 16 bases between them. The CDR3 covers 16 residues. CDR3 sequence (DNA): TGTGCCAGCAGAGCAGGGGGGCCCCTTAGCACAGATACGCAGTATTTT. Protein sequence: CASRAGGPLSTDTQYF.

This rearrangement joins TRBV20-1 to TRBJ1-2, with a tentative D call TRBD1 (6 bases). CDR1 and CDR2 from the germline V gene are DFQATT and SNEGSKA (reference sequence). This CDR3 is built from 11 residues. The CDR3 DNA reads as TGCAGCCTGCGGGACATCTATGGCTACACCTTC. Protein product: CSLRDIYGYTF.

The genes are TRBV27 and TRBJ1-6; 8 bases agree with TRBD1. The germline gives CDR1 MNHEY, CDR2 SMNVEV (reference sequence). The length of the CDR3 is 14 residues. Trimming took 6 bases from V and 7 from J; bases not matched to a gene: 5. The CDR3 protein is CASSSQGVNSPLHF. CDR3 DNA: TGTGCCAGCAGCTCACAGGGGGTAAATTCACCCCTCCACTTT.

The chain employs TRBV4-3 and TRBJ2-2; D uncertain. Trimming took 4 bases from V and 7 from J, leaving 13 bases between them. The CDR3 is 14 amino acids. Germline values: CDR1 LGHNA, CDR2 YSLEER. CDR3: CASSPEDDDGELFF. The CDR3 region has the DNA TGCGCCAGCAGCCCAGAAGATGACGACGGGGAGCTGTTTTTT.

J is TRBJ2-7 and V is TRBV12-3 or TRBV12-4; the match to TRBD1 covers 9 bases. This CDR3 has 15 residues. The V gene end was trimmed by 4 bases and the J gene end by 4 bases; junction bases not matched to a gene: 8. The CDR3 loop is CASSSTGTGLYEQYF. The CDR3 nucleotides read TGTGCCAGCAGTTCCACCGGGACAGGGCTTTACGAGCAGTACTTC.

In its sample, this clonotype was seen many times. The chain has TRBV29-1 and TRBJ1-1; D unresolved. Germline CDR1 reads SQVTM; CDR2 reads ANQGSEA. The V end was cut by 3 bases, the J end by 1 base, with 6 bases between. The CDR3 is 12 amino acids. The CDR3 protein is CSVDPWNTEAFF. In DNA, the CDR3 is TGCAGCGTTGACCCTTGGAACACTGAAGCTTTCTTT.

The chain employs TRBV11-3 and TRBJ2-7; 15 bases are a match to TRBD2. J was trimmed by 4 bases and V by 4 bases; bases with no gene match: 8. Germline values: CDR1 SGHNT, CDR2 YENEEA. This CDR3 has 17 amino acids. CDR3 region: CASSSGLAGGLLYEQYF. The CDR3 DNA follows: TGTGCCAGCAGCTCAGGACTAGCGGGAGGGTTACTATACGAGCAGTACTTC.

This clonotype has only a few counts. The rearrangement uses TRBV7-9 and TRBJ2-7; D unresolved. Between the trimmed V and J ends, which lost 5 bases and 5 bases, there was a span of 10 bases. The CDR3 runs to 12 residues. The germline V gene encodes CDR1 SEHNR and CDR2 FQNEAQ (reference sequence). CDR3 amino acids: CASSRSENEQYF. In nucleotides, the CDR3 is TGTGCCAGCAGCCGGTCCGAGAACGAGCAGTACTTC.

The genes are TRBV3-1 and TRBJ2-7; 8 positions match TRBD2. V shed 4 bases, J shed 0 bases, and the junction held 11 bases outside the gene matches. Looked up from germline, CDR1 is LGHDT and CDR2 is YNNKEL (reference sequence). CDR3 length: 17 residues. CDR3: CASSPSISGGPSYEQYF. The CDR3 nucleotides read TGTGCCAGCAGCCCCTCTATTTCGGGGGGGCCCTCCTACGAGCAGTACTTC.

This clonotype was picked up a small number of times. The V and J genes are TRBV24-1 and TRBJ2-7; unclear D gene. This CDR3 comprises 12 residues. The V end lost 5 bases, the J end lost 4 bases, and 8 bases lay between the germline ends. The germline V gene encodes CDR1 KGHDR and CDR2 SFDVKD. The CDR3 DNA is TGTGCCACCAGTGCAGGACGGTACGAGCAGTACTTC. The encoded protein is CATSAGRYEQYF.

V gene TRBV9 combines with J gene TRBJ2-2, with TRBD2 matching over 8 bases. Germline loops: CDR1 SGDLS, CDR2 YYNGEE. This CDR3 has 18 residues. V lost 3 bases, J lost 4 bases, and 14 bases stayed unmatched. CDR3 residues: CASSANAPGGHITGELFF. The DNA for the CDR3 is TGTGCCAGCAGCGCCAACGCTCCGGGGGGGCATATCACCGGGGAGCTGTTTTTT.

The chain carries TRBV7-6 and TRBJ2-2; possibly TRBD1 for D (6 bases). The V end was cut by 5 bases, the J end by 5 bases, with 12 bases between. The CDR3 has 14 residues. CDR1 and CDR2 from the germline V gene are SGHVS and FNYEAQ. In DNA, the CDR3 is TGTGCCAGCAGCCCGGGGACACAAACCGGGGAGCTGTTTTTT. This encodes CASSPGTQTGELFF. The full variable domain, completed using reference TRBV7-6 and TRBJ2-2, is GAGVSQSPRYKVTKRGQDVALRCDPISGHVSLYWYRQALGQGPEFLTYFNYEAQQDKSGLPNDRFSAERPEGSISTLTIQRTEQRDSAMYRCASSPGTQTGELFFGEGSRLTVL.